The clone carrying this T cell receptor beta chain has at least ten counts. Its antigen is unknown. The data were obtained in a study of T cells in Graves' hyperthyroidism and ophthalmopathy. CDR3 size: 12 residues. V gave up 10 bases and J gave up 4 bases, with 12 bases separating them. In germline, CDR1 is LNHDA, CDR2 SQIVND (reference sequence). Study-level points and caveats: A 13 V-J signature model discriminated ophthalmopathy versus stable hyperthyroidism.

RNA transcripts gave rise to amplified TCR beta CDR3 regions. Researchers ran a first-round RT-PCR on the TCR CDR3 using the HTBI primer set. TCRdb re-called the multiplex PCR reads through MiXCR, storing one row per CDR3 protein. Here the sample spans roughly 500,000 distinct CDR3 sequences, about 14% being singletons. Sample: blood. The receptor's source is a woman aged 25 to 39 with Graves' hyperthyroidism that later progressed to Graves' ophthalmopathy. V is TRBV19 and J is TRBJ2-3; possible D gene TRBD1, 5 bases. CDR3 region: CATAWGADTQYF. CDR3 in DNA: TGTGCCACCGCCTGGGGCGCAGATACGCAGTATTTT.